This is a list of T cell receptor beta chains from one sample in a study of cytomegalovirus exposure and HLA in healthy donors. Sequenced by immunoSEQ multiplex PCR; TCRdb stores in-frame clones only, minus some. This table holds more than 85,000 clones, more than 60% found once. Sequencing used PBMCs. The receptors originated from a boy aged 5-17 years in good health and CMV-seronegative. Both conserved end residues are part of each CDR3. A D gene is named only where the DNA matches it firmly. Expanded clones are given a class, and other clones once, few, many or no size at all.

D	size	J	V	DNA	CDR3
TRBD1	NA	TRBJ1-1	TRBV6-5	TGTGCCAGCAGTTATCGACAGGGACCCTACTCTGAAGCTTTCTTT	CASSYRQGPYSEAFF
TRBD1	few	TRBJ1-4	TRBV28	TGTGCCAGCAGTTCCACCCCGACAGGGGGTGAAAAACTGTTTTTT	CASSSTPTGGEKLFF
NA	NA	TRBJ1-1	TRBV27	TGTGCCAGCAGCTACTCTATTGGGCTTGAAGCTTTCTTT	CASSYSIGLEAFF
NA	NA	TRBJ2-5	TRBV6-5	TGTGCCAGCAGTTCGGACCAAGAGACCCAGTACTTC	CASSSDQETQYF
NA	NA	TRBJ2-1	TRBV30	TGTGCCTGGAGTGTAAATATTGAGCAGTTCTTC	CAWSVNIEQFF
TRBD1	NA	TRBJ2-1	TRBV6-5	TGTGCCAGCAGTTACCGACAGGGGGCGAGGGTTGAGCAGTTCTTC	CASSYRQGARVEQFF
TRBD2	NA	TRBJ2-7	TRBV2	TGTGCCAGCAGTTCTCGACTAGCGGGATTCTACGAGCAGTACTTC	CASSSRLAGFYEQYF
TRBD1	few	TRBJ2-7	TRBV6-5	TGTGCCAGCAGTTATCGGGGAGTGACAGGGGCCTACGAGCAGTACTTC	CASSYRGVTGAYEQYF
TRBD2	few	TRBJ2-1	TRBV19	TGTGCCAGCCAGCGGGGGGGCAGCGATGAGCAGTTCTTC	CASQRGGSDEQFF
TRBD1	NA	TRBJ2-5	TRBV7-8	TGTGCCAGCAGCATCTCAGGGGGCGCGCCGTCAATGGAGACCCAGTACTTC	CASSISGGAPSMETQYF
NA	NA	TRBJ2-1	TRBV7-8	TGTGCCAGCGGCCGTTCCGGGGGGCCCGACAATGAGCAGTTCTTC	CASGRSGGPDNEQFF
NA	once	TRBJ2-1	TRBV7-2	TGTGCCAGCAGCTTAGGGCATGAGCAGTTCTTC	CASSLGHEQFF
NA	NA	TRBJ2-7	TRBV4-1	TGCGTCAGCAGCCAATTGGACAGCGGCGAGCAGTACTTC	CVSSQLDSGEQYF
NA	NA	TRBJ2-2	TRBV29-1	TGCAGCGTATCCGGGGGGCCGAACACCGGGGAGCTGTTTTTT	CSVSGGPNTGELFF
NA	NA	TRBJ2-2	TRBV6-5	TGTGCCAGCAGTTACTGGCCCGGGGAGCTGTTTTTT	CASSYWPGELFF
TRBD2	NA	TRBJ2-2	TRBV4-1	TGCGCCAGCAGCCAAGAGGGACTAGCGGGATTTAACACCGGGGAGCTGTTTTTT	CASSQEGLAGFNTGELFF
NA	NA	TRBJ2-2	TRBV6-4	TGTGCCACCACAGAGACAAGTACACCGGGGGAGCTGTTTTTT	CATTETSTPGELFF
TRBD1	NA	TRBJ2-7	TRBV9	TGTGCCAGCAGCGATCCGGGACAGGGCTACGAGCAGTACTTC	CASSDPGQGYEQYF
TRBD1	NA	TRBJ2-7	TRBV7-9	TGTGCCAGCAGCCCACAGGGGTCCTCCTACGAGCAGTACTTC	CASSPQGSSYEQYF
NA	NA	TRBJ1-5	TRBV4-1	TGCGCCAGCAGCCCTAGACCTACAGGAATTAGCAATCAGCCCCAGCATTTT	CASSPRPTGISNQPQHF
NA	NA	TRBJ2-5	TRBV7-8	TGTGCCAGCAGCTTAGAGAGCGAAGAGACCCAGTACTTC	CASSLESEETQYF
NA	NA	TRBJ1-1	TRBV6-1	TGTGCCAACTTCGACAGCATGAACACTGAAGCTTTCTTT	CANFDSMNTEAFF
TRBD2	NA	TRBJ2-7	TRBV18	TGTGCCAGCGGGCTAGCGGGAGTCGGATACGAGCAGTACTTC	CASGLAGVGYEQYF
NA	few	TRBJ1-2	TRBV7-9	TGTGCCAGCAGGCGGGAGACCGCAAACTATGGCTACACCTTC	CASRRETANYGYTF
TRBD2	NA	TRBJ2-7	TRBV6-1	TGTGCCAGCAGTGAAGGGACTAGCGGGAGGAACGAGCAGTACTTC	CASSEGTSGRNEQYF
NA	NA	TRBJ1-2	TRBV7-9	TGTGCCAGCAGCCTCCCGGCAGGGCATGGCTACACCTTC	CASSLPAGHGYTF
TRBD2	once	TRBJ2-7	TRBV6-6	TGTGCCAGCAATAGGCCTAGCGGGGCTTCCTACGAGCAGTACTTC	CASNRPSGASYEQYF
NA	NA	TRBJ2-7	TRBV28	TGTGCCAGCACCCCCCGGTTCAAGGGGGTCGGCGAGCAGTACTTC	CASTPRFKGVGEQYF
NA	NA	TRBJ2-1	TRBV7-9	TGTGCCAGCAGCCTAGCTGTCGGGAGAGACTACAATGAGCAGTTCTTC	CASSLAVGRDYNEQFF
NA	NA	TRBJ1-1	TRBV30	TGTGCCTTTCTAGCAGGTCAGAACCGGAACACTGAAGCTTTCTTT	CAFLAGQNRNTEAFF
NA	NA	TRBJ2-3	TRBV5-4	TGTGCCAGCAGCTTAGGGACTAGCACAGATACGCAGTATTTT	CASSLGTSTDTQYF
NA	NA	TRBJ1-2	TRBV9	TGTGCCAGCAGCCCGGGGGGGAGCCCTGGCTACACCTTC	CASSPGGSPGYTF
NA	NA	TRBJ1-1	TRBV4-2	TGTGCCAGCAGCCAAGACAGGCGGAACACTGAAGCTTTCTTT	CASSQDRRNTEAFF
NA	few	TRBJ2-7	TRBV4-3	TGCGCCAGCAGTCCAGGGCCAGGTTCTACCTACGAGCAGTACTTC	CASSPGPGSTYEQYF
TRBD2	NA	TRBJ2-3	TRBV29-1	TGCAGCGTTGAAGTATTGCCTAGCGGGGGGTCAGATACGCAGTATTTT	CSVEVLPSGGSDTQYF
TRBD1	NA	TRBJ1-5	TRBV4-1	TGCGCCAGCCGCGGGACGGGGACAGGGGGCGTATCCGATCAGCCCCAGCATTTT	CASRGTGTGGVSDQPQHF
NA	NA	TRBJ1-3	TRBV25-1	TGTGCCAGCAGTACACAGGGTTCTGGAAACACCATATATTTT	CASSTQGSGNTIYF
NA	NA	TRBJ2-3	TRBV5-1	TGCGCCAGCAGGCCGGCGGGAAGCACAGATACGCAGTATTTT	CASRPAGSTDTQYF
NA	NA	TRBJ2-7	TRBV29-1	TGCAGCGTTGAAGATCGGGACACATCCTACGAGCAGTACTTC	CSVEDRDTSYEQYF
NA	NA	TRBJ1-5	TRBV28	TGTGCCAGCAGGGCGGCAGGGTCTGGCAATCAGCCCCAGCATTTT	CASRAAGSGNQPQHF
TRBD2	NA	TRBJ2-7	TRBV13	TGTGCCAGCAGCGAGGGGACTAGCGGGAACTACGAGCAGTACTTC	CASSEGTSGNYEQYF
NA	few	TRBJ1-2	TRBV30	TGTGCCTGGAGTGTACTAGGTTATGGCTACACCTTC	CAWSVLGYGYTF
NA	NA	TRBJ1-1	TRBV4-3	TGCGCCAGCAGCCAAGACAGGCAGGGAGGGACTGAAGCTTTCTTT	CASSQDRQGGTEAFF
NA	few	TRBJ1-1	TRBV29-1	TGCAGCGTTGACACCATAGACACTGAAGCTTTCTTT	CSVDTIDTEAFF
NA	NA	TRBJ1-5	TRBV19	TGTGCCAGTTCAGGGTCTCAGCCCCAGCATTTT	CASSGSQPQHF
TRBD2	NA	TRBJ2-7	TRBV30	TGTGCCTGGAGCTTAGCGGGAGACAACGAGCAGTACTTC	CAWSLAGDNEQYF
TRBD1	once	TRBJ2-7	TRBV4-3	TGCGCCAGCAGCCAAGATCGGCTGGGGACAGGGGGATACGAGCAGTACTTC	CASSQDRLGTGGYEQYF
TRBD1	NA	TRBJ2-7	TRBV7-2	TGTGCCAGCAGCCCGACGACAGGGGCGGCGTACGAGCAGTACTTC	CASSPTTGAAYEQYF
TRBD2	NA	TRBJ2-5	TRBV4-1	TGCGCCAGCAGCCAAGATCGTGGCGGGAGGGGGGAGACCCAGTACTTC	CASSQDRGGRGETQYF
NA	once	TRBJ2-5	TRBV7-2	TGTGCCAGCAGCTTAGGGGTGATCGGGGGAACAGGAGAGACCCAGTACTTC	CASSLGVIGGTGETQYF
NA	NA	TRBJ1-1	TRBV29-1	TGCAGCGTCGTCACGGGGGTGAGCACTGAAGCTTTCTTT	CSVVTGVSTEAFF
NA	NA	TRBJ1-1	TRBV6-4	TGTGCCAGCAGTGACTCCTGGGGCGCCCCGGCTTTCTTT	CASSDSWGAPAFF